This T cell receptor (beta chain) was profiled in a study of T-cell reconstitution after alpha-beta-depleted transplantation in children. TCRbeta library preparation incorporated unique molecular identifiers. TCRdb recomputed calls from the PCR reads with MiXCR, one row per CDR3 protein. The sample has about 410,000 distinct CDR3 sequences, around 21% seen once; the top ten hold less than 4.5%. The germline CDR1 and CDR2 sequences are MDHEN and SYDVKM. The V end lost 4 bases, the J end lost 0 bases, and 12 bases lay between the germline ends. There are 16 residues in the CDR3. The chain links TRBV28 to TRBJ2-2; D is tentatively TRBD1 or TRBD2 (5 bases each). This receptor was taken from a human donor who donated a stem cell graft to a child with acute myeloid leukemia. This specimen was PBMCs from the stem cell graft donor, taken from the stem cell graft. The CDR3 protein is CASSSLGRTNTGELFF. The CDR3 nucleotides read TGTGCCAGCAGTTCGCTGGGACGAACGAACACCGGGGAGCTGTTTTTT.